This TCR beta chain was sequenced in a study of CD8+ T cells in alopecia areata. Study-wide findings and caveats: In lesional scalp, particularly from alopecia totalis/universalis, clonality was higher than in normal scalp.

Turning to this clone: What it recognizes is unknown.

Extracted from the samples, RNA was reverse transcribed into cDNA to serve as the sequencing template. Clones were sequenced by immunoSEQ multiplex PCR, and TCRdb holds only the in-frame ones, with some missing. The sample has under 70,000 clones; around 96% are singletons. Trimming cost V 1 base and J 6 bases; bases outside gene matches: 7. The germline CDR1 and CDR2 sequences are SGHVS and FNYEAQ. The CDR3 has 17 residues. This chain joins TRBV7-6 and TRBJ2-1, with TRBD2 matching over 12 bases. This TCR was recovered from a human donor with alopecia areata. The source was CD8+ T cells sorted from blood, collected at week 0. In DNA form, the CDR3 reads TGTGCCAGCAGCTTAGAAACTAGCGGGGGGCTGGGCAATGAGCAGTTCTTC. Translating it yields CASSLETSGGLGNEQFF.